This T cell receptor beta chain was retrieved from a study of blood T cell repertoires in COVID-19. Background on the study: Acute-phase and convalescent COVID-19 samples originated in the United States, Italy and Spain. Nucleic acid was either cDNA or gDNA, and it came from T cells, B-cell-depleted T cells, or PBMCs.

CDR3 size: 16 residues. The V and J ends lost 0 bases and 2 bases respectively, with 12 bases between them. Germline-derived CDR1 and CDR2 are SGHAT and FQNNGV. How the authors handled the data: Amplifying reference gene primers gave estimates of nucleated cell counts. TCRdb keeps only in-frame clones here, not all; method: immunoSEQ multiplex PCR. V, J and clone size are taken as reported in that table, and D and trimming were inferred from the DNA itself. The table records around 310,000 clones, about 89% of them present only once. The chain recombines TRBV11-2 with TRBJ2-3, with a tentative D call TRBD1 (5 bases). Sequencing was done on a sample of peripheral blood. The sequence derives from a woman aged 60-70 years with acute or convalescent COVID-19. The CDR3 bases are TGTGCCAGCAGCTTAGATCTGGGGCTCAACACAGATACGCAGTATTTT. It is translated as CASSLDLGLNTDTQYF.